The present TCR beta chain was sequenced within a study of T cells in tuberculosis. Findings and caveats of the study: Smaller alpha distances in active tuberculosis partly reflected shorter CDR3-alpha lengths. GEM motif frequencies gave over 60% accuracy; the GMM repertoire gave about 86%.

Repertoires were generated with immunoSEQ multiplex PCR, while TCRdb's copy carries only in-frame clones and drops some. Of 38,000 or so clones in the sample, around 96% are singletons; the top ten hold 3% to 4%. Remarks on this clone: Its antigen remains unknown.

This CDR3 has 17 residues. V lost 6 bases and J lost 2, with 24 bases in between. Germline V gene lookup returns CDR1 SGDLS and CDR2 YYNGEE. This clonotype was obtained from a donor aged 10-29 years with latent tuberculosis or without tuberculosis infection. This sequence joins TRBV9 and TRBJ2-7, with TRBD2 as a possible D gene (7 bases). Sequencing was performed on PBMCs. The CDR3 protein is CASTVEREQGLPYEQYF. CDR3 coding DNA: TGTGCCAGCACCGTCGAACGTGAACAGGGACTACCCTACGAGCAGTACTTC. The complete variable domain, with remaining parts taken from reference TRBV9 and TRBJ2-7, reads DSGVTQTPKHLITATGQRVTLRCSPRSGDLSVYWYQQSLDQGLQFLIQYYNGEERAKGNILERFSAQQFPDLHSELNLSSLELGDSALYFCASTVEREQGLPYEQYFGPGTRLTVT.